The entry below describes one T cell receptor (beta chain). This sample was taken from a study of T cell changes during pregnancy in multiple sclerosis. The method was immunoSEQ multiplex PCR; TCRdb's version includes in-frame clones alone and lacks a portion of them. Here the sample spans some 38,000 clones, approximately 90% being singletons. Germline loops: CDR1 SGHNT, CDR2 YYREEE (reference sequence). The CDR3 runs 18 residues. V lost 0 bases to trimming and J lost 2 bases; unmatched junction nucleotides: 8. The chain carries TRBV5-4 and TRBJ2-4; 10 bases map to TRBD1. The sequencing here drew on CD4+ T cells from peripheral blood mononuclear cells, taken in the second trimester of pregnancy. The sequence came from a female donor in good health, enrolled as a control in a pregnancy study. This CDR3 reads CASSLAPGQGSTKNIQYF. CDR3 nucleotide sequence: TGTGCCAGCAGCTTGGCCCCGGGACAGGGGTCGACCAAAAACATTCAGTACTTC.